The rows below give T cell receptor beta chains drawn from one sample of a study of blood T cells in healthy people across ages. TCRdb recomputed calls from the 5' RACE reads with MiXCR, one row per CDR3 protein. The sample holds some 880,000 distinct CDR3 sequences, under 40% seen once. Sequencing input: blood. The receptors originated from a young man in good health. Each CDR3 is given with its conserved first and last residue.

v_call: TRBV10-3
cdr3_aa: CAISPFGQWDTEAFF

v_call: TRBV24-1
cdr3_aa: CATSDPDNYGYTF

v_call: TRBV18
cdr3_aa: CASSEETGELFF

v_call: TRBV7-9
cdr3_aa: CAAGIGNEQYF

v_call: TRBV4-1
cdr3_aa: CASSQERALYGYTF

v_call: TRBV4-1
cdr3_aa: CASSLPDRVGTEAFF

v_call: TRBV20-1
cdr3_aa: CSARTGTYSYNEQYF

v_call: TRBV12-3/TRBV12-4
cdr3_aa: CASSNTGTSVTDTQYF

v_call: TRBV7-2
cdr3_aa: CASSLVPGGATEAFF

v_call: TRBV13
cdr3_aa: CASSPRWEQYF

v_call: TRBV7-8
cdr3_aa: CASSFDRAGYTDTQYF

v_call: TRBV5-1
cdr3_aa: CASRESPAPNYGYTF

v_call: TRBV29-1
cdr3_aa: CSVVRSGAYNEQFF

v_call: TRBV29-1
cdr3_aa: CSVVPPETRSTDTQYF

v_call: TRBV29-1
cdr3_aa: CSVPGQGASYEQYF

v_call: TRBV4-3
cdr3_aa: CASSQDPQDSATQYF

v_call: TRBV11-2
cdr3_aa: CASSFRGQPAYQETQYF

v_call: TRBV10-2
cdr3_aa: CASSESGSRYEQYF

v_call: TRBV12-3/TRBV12-4
cdr3_aa: CASSLEGQGYTEAFF

v_call: TRBV9
cdr3_aa: CASSPQGWGAGEAFF

v_call: TRBV12-3/TRBV12-4
cdr3_aa: CASSPGTGNSPLHF

v_call: TRBV12-3/TRBV12-4
cdr3_aa: CASSLRWQQNTEAFF

v_call: TRBV21-1
cdr3_aa: CASSKISRRASMYNEQYF

v_call: TRBV30
cdr3_aa: CAWSVQAGRAGPLFF

v_call: TRBV7-6
cdr3_aa: CASSSRDSGGYTEAFF

v_call: TRBV7-9
cdr3_aa: CASSVDRGPETQYF

v_call: TRBV20-1
cdr3_aa: CSARVGGSYNSPLHF

v_call: TRBV3-1
cdr3_aa: CASSQAQTGYTF

v_call: TRBV4-3
cdr3_aa: CASSHVYGGRGYSTDTQYF

v_call: TRBV30
cdr3_aa: CAWSVKGYREQYF

v_call: TRBV30
cdr3_aa: CAWSVGPSRQYF

v_call: TRBV19
cdr3_aa: CASSRDRDIYGYTF

v_call: TRBV20-1
cdr3_aa: CSASKASGGAREQFF

v_call: TRBV14
cdr3_aa: CASSQDWTSGAQETQYF

v_call: TRBV7-2
cdr3_aa: CASSLTSGGGSSTDTQYF

v_call: TRBV6-2/TRBV6-3
cdr3_aa: CASSYDRGDTQYF

v_call: TRBV7-2
cdr3_aa: CASSLMTSGHNEQYF

v_call: TRBV5-4
cdr3_aa: CASSGYGGGQDTQYF

v_call: TRBV20-1
cdr3_aa: CSAGRLAGDYNEQFF

v_call: TRBV13
cdr3_aa: CASSIRAGGEPNTGELFF

v_call: TRBV5-1
cdr3_aa: CASSPTGLYNEQFF

v_call: TRBV4-2
cdr3_aa: CASSQMAGPGAWGQPQHF

v_call: TRBV28
cdr3_aa: CASRYTGDEGYTF

v_call: TRBV12-3/TRBV12-4
cdr3_aa: CASSFGQAQETQYF

v_call: TRBV12-3/TRBV12-4
cdr3_aa: CASSFRQATYGYTF

v_call: TRBV7-9
cdr3_aa: CASSSQMNTEAFF

v_call: TRBV27
cdr3_aa: CASSLGQPSRYEQYF

v_call: TRBV4-3
cdr3_aa: CASSQARGEIYNEQFF

v_call: TRBV4-2
cdr3_aa: CASSRRDRGGDTQYF

v_call: TRBV5-1
cdr3_aa: CASSTLANSGGTDTQYF

v_call: TRBV9
cdr3_aa: CASSTQGALTDTQYF

v_call: TRBV4-3
cdr3_aa: CASSQGLGGQGSNEQFF